This T cell receptor beta chain was retrieved from a study of cytomegalovirus exposure and HLA in healthy donors (dated by TCRdb to about 2017). The study in broad terms: According to an earlier analysis of a few hundred of the donors, some 180 million T cells yielded some 120 million unique TCR beta sequences and more than 250 Gb of sequence data. In an earlier analysis of around 540 of the donors, high-throughput TCR beta sequencing was used to judge whether each TCR beta V gene segment behaved as functional or pseudogenic. A separate validation cohort of approximately 130 different subjects was used in addition to the roughly 620-subject first cohort. Because of strong linkage in the cohort, five DR-DQ haplotypes were treated as single units for association and clustering. An early release that covered roughly 600 HLA-typed donors contained around 330 gigabases of sequencing data and approximately 85 million unique TCR sequences. In a later analysis, previously published TCR beta repertoires from 670 or so donors were re-analyzed and high-resolution HLA genotyping was added so that TCR occurrence patterns could be studied. Among the 398 genotyped donors, around 79% belonged to the genetic ancestry cluster associated with self-reported Caucasian donors. All discovery cohort repertoires had been generated using a single sequencing platform. A later genetic analysis used genome-wide SNP genotypes for about 65% of the 666 donors, treating that subset as a discovery cohort. The study aimed to test whether signatures of past pathogen exposure could be identified by cataloging public T cell receptors. The number of typed donors differed by locus: about 620-640 for A, B, C, DRB1 and DQB1; 500 to 550 for DQA1; approximately 600 for DPA1; and roughly 490 for DPB1. Donor age, sex, ethnicity and CMV serostatus were collected together with the repertoire data. To predict cytomegalovirus infection status, the study combined high-throughput TCR immunosequencing, statistical association of individual TCRs with disease status, and machine learning. Class I and class II HLA loci were covered by the typing at four-digit resolution. Using immunosequencing, the study profiled T cell repertoires from about 620 subjects and related those repertoires to cytomegalovirus serostatus. Among about 400 genotyped donors of the cohort, an average of approximately 220,000 unique TCR beta nucleotide sequences was sequenced per donor, of which about 19% were non-productive. In the later analysis, no new phenotypic data were used to find candidate immune exposures; instead, reliance was placed on TCR beta sequences and their occurrence across donors.

Inclusive of the bounding cysteine and phenylalanine, the CDR3 is 16 residues long. The entry retains the CDR3 DNA only, 48 bases that are in frame from base 1. CDR1 and CDR2 were assigned from the germline V gene (reference sequence) as GTSNPN and SVGIG. The germline V and J ends show losses of 4 bases and 2 bases respectively, and no gene match explains 9 bases of the junction. Preparation of the library involved the immunoSEQ multiplex PCR assay. For the multiplex PCR, a mixture combining 60 forward primers for TCR Vbeta segments and 13 reverse primers for TCR Jbeta segments was used. The CDR3 region of rearranged TCR beta genes was amplified from genomic DNA with a multiplex PCR assay. On the Illumina HiSeq System, the amplified TCR beta libraries were sequenced as 87-base-pair reads. The authors' analysis ran thus. A later analysis tallied some 79 million unique TCR beta chains across the 600 to 700 repertoires, and some 12 million of those chains were shared by two or more donors. A nearest-neighbor algorithm error-corrected the raw reads and collapsed the reads into unique sequences, merging closely related sequences to remove PCR and sequencing errors. To assign V, D and J gene segments, CDR3 sequences were aligned to IMGT reference sequences. For a sequence to be retained, at least a six-nucleotide match to both a V gene segment and a J gene segment was required. A rearrangement counted as productive if the CDR3 had no stop codons and remained in frame with V and J, and every other rearrangement counted as non-productive. Following IMGT convention, CDR3 was defined as the stretch from the second conserved V-encoded cysteine up to the conserved J-encoded phenylalanine. The earlier analysis of about 590 of the donors excluded sequences that lacked an unambiguous match to a single V gene segment. An earlier analysis of 587 of the donors classified V segments as functional when productive rearrangements were above 56.7% and as segregating when the standard deviation between donors was above 5%. A statistical classification framework was built for diagnosing cytomegalovirus status from the catalog of TCR beta chain sequences. A later analysis assigned V and J genes by comparing TCR nucleotide sequences with IMGT/GENE-DB human TR gene sequences. In a later analysis, CDR3 sequences and most-parsimonious VDJ recombination scenarios were assigned using the TCRdist pipeline. In a later analysis, each TCR beta chain was defined by its CDR3 amino acid sequence together with its V-gene family, and reads lacking a unique V-gene family were excluded. As a way to deal with suspected cross-contamination and a sequencing artifact, a later analysis dropped approximately 590 nucleotide sequences that were highly shared and had low generation probability. In a later analysis, a clonal expansion index for each public chain was calculated from normalized within-repertoire ranks of inferred template counts. In a later analysis, generation probabilities were computed with a VDJ recombination model fitted to out-of-frame rearrangements, and the resulting probabilities were checked against IGoR. Hypergeometric tests were used in a later analysis to score TCR-TCR, TCR-HLA and TCR-CMV co-occurrence, with a repertoire-size bias correction applied to the TCR pairs. In a later analysis, false discovery rates were estimated by permuting HLA or CMV assignments 20 times. In a later analysis, co-occurring TCRs were grouped using DBSCAN, with TCRdist sequence similarity added in when clustering inside HLA-allele-positive subsets. Repertoires with fewer than 30,000 or more than 120,000 public chains were left out of co-occurrence clustering, as were several repertoires with anomalous nucleotide sharing. TCRdb retrieved this table from immuneACCESS and kept in-frame rearrangements only. Not all clones are present; in checked studies, unresolved V genes account for under half, and no reason is known for the remainder. V, J and clone size derive from that table, while D and trimming were established from the DNA sequence. The sample profile shows about 110,000 clones; almost 70% of them were found once. Roughly 8.7% of the sample belongs to the ten largest clones.

The cohort comprised 666 healthy bone marrow donors. All cohort members were sampled while nominally healthy, although unrecorded immune exposures were likely present. The donor was CMV seropositive and was included in the group of 250 to 300 seropositive cohort members. A peripheral blood sample was provided by each donor, and peripheral blood mononuclear cells were used for TCR beta sequencing. The Qiagen DNeasy Blood Extraction Kit was used to extract genomic DNA from the blood cell samples. As for this clone: Its antigen is not yet known. Qualities for individual bases were not recorded, and no much larger clone is one base off.

General study outcomes and caveats: According to a later analysis, most CMV-associated TCR beta chains appeared to be HLA-restricted, and the HLA associations seemed to be driven largely by CMV exposure. The authors suggested that the approach could potentially be extended to other disease states and immunological phenotypes. HLA typing was unavailable for some donors at each locus, so association tests used only the typed subset. In a later analysis, TCR association rates were found to vary across HLA loci, with the most associated TCRs seen for DRB1 alleles and the fewest for HLA-C alleles. Correlated functional status among segregating V segments might reflect linkage disequilibrium, but an unknown experimental factor could not be ruled out. Because counts were too low, seventeen rarely observed V segments, including chromosome 9 orphons, were excluded from the earlier analysis of fewer than 650 of the donors. Some IMGT-functional V segments, including TRBV6-2 and TRBV6-3, could not be distinguished by the 87-base-pair reads and were therefore excluded. While some public TCRs were present in many individuals, most TCR sequences turned up only very rarely across donors. A later analysis found that HLA-associated TCR beta chains were more clonally expanded and had lower generation probabilities than equally common non-associated chains. Immune exposure information for the cohort was limited to CMV serostatus. When HLA alleles, especially DR and DQ, strongly co-occurred, TCR associations were difficult to assign to individual alleles. In an earlier analysis of 450 to 750 of the donors, most TCR beta V segments appeared in productive rearrangements about 87% or about 30% of the time, broadly matching IMGT annotations. According to a later analysis, parvovirus B19, influenza, CMV and Epstein-Barr virus appeared linked to several top co-occurrence clusters. A further reported finding was that TCR beta sequences accurately predicted the HLA-A and HLA-B alleles for most subjects in the first cohort. The sequencing pipeline was judged likely to have produced a cluster of highly shared sequence variants as a technical artifact. Only TCR beta chains were sequenced in this cohort, and the absence of alpha or paired-chain data limited detectable features. A later genetic analysis associated a missense DCLRE1C variant with V-gene and J-gene trimming of TCR beta chains, and an independent cohort replicated the association. The study listed approximately 160 TCR beta chains as associated with cytomegalovirus. Roughly uniform sequencing depth across donors was assumed in presence/absence analyses, although this assumption may not hold. In both the original and validation cohorts, the classifier was reported to diagnose cytomegalovirus status with high specificity and sensitivity. In a later analysis, around 17,000 TCR beta sequences were associated with specific HLA alleles at a false discovery rate of 0.05. According to a later genetic analysis, donors in an Asian-associated ancestry cluster had fewer N-insertions in productive TCRs than the approximately 630-donor mean. A few of the identified cytomegalovirus-associated TCR beta chains were confirmed in vitro to be specific for cytomegalovirus antigens.

The receptor's source is a man under 40 in good health and CMV-seropositive. This sequence uses TRBV30 and TRBJ2-7; 12 junctional bases match TRBD1. Material: PBMCs. In nucleotide form, the sequence is TGTGCCTGGAACGGGGCCGGGACAGGGGGCCCCTACGAGCAGTACTTC. Translated, it gives CAWNGAGTGGPYEQYF.